A selection of T cell receptor beta chains follows, all from one sample in a study of blood T cell repertoires in COVID-19. Repertoires were generated with immunoSEQ multiplex PCR, while TCRdb's copy carries only in-frame clones and drops some. Counted here are about 200,000 clones, approximately 91% occurring once; the ten biggest clones make up less than 7.5%. Material: peripheral blood. These receptors were collected from a man aged 55 to 70 who had recovered from COVID-19. The CDR3 runs from the conserved cysteine through the conserved F or W. The D gene is left open where the match is weak. Only some rows state a clone size, as once, few, many or a class for expanded clones.

TRBD1	TRBJ1-3	NA	20	TRBV4-1	TGCGCCAGCAGCCAAGTCGGTGGGACAGGGGGCTTCAGCTCTGGAAACACCATATATTTT	CASSQVGGTGGFSSGNTIYF
NA	TRBJ2-3	NA	14	TRBV7-9	TGTGCCAGCAGCTTAAAAGTGGGCGCAGATACGCAGTATTTT	CASSLKVGADTQYF
TRBD2	TRBJ2-1	NA	15	TRBV6-5	TGTGCCAGCAGTTACTCCTCGGGGGGAAGGTTTGAGCAGTTCTTC	CASSYSSGGRFEQFF
TRBD1	TRBJ2-7	NA	14	TRBV7-2	TGTGCCAGCAGCTCAGACAGGGTTTTGAACGAGCAGTACTTC	CASSSDRVLNEQYF
TRBD2	TRBJ2-1	NA	14	TRBV7-2	TGTGCCAGCAGCTTGGGACTAGCCTACAATGAGCAGTTCTTC	CASSLGLAYNEQFF
TRBD1	TRBJ2-1	NA	12	TRBV10-3	TGTGCCTCGGGACAGGGGGGCAATGAGCAGTTCTTC	CASGQGGNEQFF
TRBD2	TRBJ2-5	NA	17	TRBV5-4	TGTGCCAGCAGCCTCAAATTATATCAGCGGGGGGGAGAGACCCAGTACTTC	CASSLKLYQRGGETQYF
NA	TRBJ2-3	NA	17	TRBV5-4	TGTGCCAGCAGCTCGGGGGTAGCGTCTACTAGCACAGATACGCAGTATTTT	CASSSGVASTSTDTQYF
NA	TRBJ1-5	few	15	TRBV4-3	TGCGCCAGCAGCCAAGGTAGGGGGAGCAATCAGCCCCAGCATTTT	CASSQGRGSNQPQHF
TRBD1	TRBJ1-4	NA	15	TRBV5-8	TGTGCCAGCAGCCCGGGACAGGGCAGGGATGAAAAACTGTTTTTT	CASSPGQGRDEKLFF
NA	TRBJ2-7	NA	16	TRBV6-5	TGTGCCAGCAGTTACTCAATTTCTGGCAGGGCCTACGAGCAGTACTTC	CASSYSISGRAYEQYF
NA	TRBJ1-1	NA	13	TRBV11-2	TGTGCCAGCAGCTGGGCGATGAACACTGAAGCTTTCTTT	CASSWAMNTEAFF